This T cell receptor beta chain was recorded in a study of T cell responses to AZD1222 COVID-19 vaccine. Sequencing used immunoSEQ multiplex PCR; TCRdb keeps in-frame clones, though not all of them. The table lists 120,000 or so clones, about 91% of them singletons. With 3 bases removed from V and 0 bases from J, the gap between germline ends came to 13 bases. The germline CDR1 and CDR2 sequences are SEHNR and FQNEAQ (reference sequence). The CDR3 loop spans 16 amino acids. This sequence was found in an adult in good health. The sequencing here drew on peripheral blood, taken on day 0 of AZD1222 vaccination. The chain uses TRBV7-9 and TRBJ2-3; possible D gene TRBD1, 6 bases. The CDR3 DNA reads TGTGCCAGCAGCTTGGGGCCAGGGGCTAGCACAGATACGCAGTATTTT. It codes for CASSLGPGASTDTQYF.